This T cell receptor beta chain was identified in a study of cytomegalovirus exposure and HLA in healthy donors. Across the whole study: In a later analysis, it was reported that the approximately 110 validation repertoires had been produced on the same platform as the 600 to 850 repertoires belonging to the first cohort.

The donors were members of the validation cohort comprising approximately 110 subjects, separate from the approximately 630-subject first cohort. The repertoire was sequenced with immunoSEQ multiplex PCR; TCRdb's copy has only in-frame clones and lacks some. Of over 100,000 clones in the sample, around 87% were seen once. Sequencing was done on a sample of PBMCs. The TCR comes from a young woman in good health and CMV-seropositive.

This CDR3 reads CASSQELDSYSYEQYF. The DNA for the CDR3 is TGCGCCAGCAGCCAAGAATTGGACAGTTATAGTTACGAGCAGTACTTC. The V and J genes are TRBV4-1 and TRBJ2-7; TRBD1 might be the D (6 bases). CDR1 is MGHRA and CDR2 is YSYEKL in the germline V gene. V lost 0 bases and J lost 4, with 16 bases in between. The CDR3 sequence is 16 residues long.